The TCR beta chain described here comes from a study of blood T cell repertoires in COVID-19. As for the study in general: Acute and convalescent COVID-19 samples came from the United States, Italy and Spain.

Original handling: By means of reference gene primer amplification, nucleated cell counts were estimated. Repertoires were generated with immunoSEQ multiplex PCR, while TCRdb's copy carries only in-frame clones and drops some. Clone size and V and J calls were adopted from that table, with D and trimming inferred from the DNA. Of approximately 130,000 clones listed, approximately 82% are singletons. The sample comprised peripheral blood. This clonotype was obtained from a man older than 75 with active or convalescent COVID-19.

As DNA, the CDR3 is TGTGCCAGCAGTCGGGGGGGGGATGATTCACCCCTCCACTTT. It yields the protein CASSRGGDDSPLHF. The chain has TRBV25-1 and TRBJ1-6; maybe TRBD1 (5 bases). From germline, CDR1 is MGHDK and CDR2 SYGVNS. Trimming stripped 5 bases from V and 8 bases from J, with 13 bases between. This CDR3 has 14 amino acids.